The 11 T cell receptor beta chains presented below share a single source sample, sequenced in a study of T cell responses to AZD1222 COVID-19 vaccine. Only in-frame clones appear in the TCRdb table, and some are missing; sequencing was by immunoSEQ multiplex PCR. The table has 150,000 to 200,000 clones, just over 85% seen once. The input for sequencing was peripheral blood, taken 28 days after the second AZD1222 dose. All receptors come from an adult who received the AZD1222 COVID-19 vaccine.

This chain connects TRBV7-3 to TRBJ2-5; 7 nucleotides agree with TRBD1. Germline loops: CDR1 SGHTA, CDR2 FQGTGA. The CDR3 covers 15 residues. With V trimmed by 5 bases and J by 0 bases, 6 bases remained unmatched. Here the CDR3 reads CASSPRTGNQETQYF. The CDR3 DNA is TGTGCCAGCAGCCCTAGGACAGGAAACCAAGAGACCCAGTACTTC.

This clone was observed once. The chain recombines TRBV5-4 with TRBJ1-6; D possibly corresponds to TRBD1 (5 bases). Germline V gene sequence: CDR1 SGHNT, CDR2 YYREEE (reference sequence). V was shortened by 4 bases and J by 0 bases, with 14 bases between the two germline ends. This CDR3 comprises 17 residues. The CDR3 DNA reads TGTGCCAGCAGCAGAGATCCAGGGTTCTCCTATAATTCACCCCTCCACTTT. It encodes CASSRDPGFSYNSPLHF.

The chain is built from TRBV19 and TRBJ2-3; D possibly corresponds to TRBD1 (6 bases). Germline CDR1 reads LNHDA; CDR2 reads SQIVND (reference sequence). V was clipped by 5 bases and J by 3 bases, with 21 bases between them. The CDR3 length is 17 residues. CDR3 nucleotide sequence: TGTGCCAGTAGTCACCTTTCACAGGGACCCGGGACAGATACGCAGTATTTT. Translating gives CASSHLSQGPGTDTQYF.

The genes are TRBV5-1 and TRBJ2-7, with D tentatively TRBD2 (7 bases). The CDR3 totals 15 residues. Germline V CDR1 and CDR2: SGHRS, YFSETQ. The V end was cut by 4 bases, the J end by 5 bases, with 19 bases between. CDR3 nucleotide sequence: TGCGCCAGCAGCCGGGAGGCAGGGGTTGGCGACGAGCAGTACTTC. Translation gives CASSREAGVGDEQYF.

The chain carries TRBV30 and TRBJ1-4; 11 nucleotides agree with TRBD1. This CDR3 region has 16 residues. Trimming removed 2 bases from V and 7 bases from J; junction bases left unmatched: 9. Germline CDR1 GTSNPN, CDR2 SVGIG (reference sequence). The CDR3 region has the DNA TGTGCCTGGAGTCCTGGGACAGGGGGTTCGGGTGAAAAACTGTTTTTT. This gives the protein CAWSPGTGGSGEKLFF.

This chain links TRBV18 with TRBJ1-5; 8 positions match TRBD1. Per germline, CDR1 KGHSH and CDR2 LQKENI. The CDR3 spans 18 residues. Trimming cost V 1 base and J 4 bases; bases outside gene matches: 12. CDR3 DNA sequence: TGTGCCAGCTCACCACGGGCCCGTCGACAGGGGAATAATCAGCCCCAGCATTTT. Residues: CASSPRARRQGNNQPQHF. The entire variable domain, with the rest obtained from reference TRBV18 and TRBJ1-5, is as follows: NAGVMQNPRHLVRRRGQEARLRCSPMKGHSHVYWYRQLPEEGLKFMVYLQKENIIDESGMPKERFSAEFPKEGPSILRIQQVVRGDSAAYFCASSPRARRQGNNQPQHFGDGTRLSIL.

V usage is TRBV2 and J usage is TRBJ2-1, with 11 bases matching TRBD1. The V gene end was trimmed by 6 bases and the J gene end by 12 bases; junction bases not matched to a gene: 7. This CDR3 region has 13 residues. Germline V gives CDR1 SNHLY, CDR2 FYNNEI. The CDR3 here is CASRGTGGTVQFF. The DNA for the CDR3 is TGTGCCAGCAGAGGGACAGGGGGTACGGTGCAGTTCTTC.

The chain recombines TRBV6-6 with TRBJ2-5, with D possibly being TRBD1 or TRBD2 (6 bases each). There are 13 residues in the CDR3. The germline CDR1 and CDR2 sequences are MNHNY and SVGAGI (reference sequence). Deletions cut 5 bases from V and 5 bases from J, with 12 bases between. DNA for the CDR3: TGTGCCAGCAGTGGGGGGCGGTTGGAGACCCAGTACTTC. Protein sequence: CASSGGRLETQYF.

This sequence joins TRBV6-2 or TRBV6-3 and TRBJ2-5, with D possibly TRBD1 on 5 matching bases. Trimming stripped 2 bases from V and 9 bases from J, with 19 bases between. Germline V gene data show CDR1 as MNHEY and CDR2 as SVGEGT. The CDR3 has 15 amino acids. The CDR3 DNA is TGTGCCAGCAGTTACAGGGGTTACAACTTCGCGGCCCAGTACTTC. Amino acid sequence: CASSYRGYNFAAQYF.

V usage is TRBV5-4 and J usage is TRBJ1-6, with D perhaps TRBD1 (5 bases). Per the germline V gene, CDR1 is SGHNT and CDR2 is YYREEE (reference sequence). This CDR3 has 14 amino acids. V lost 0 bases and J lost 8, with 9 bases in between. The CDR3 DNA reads TGTGCCAGCAGCTTGGCCAGGGCAGATTCACCCCTCCACTTT. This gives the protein CASSLARADSPLHF. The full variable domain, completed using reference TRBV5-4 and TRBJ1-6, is ETGVTQSPTHLIKTRGQQVTLRCSSQSGHNTVSWYQQALGQGPQFIFQYYREEENGRGNFPPRFSGLQFPNYSSELNVNALELDDSALYLCASSLARADSPLHFGNGTRLTVT.

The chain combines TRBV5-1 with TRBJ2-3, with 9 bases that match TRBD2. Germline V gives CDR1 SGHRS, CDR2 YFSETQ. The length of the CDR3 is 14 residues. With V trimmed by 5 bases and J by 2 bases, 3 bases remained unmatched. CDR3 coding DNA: TGCGCCAGCAGGCTAGCGGGGTTCACAGATACGCAGTATTTT. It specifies CASRLAGFTDTQYF. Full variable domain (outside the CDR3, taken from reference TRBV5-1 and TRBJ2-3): KAGVTQTPRYLIKTRGQQVTLSCSPISGHRSVSWYQQTPGQGLQFLFEYFSETQRNKGNFPGRFSGRQFSNSRSEMNVSTLELGDSALYLCASRLAGFTDTQYFGPGTRLTVL.